This entry features one T cell receptor (beta chain) sequence. Its specificity is unknown. This specimen comes from a study of tumor-infiltrating lymphocytes in localized non-small cell lung cancer. Profiling relied on immunoSEQ multiplex PCR, and the TCRdb table lists in-frame clones only, not all of them. The sample shows about 24,000 clones, about three fifths of them seen only once. Broader study findings: Available tissue quantity limited TCR sequencing to a patient subset. T-cell fraction did not differ between immunotypes IM1 and IM2.

Sequencing input: lung tumor tissue. The TCR was taken from a human donor with non-small cell lung cancer.

CDR3 bases: TGTGCCAGCCCCGGGGGGGTCCTCAATCAGCCCCAGCATTTT. This gives the protein CASPGGVLNQPQHF. This chain uses TRBV2 with TRBJ1-5; D possibly corresponds to TRBD1 (5 bases). CDR3 size: 14 residues. Germline values: CDR1 SNHLY, CDR2 FYNNEI. Trimming cost V 8 bases and J 3 bases, with 14 bases left between them.